Below, 31 T cell receptor beta chains from the same sample are listed, as sequenced in a study of OX40 agonist ivuxolimab in advanced cancers. Clones were sequenced by immunoSEQ multiplex PCR, and TCRdb holds only the in-frame ones, with some missing. The sample includes under 85,000 clones, roughly 85% of them seen just once. This specimen consisted of CD4+ or CD8+ T cells sorted from blood, obtained in a trial of the OX40 agonist ivuxolimab. Every receptor here comes from an adult with an advanced solid tumor such as melanoma, head and neck, liver or kidney cancer.

The chain combines TRBV7-2 with TRBJ2-3; 15 nucleotides match TRBD2. CDR1 and CDR2 (germline): SGHTA, FQGNSA. With V trimmed by 5 bases and J by 6 bases, 3 bases remained unmatched. This CDR3 spans 15 amino acids. Written as DNA, the CDR3 is TGTGCCAGCAGCCGGACTAGCGGGAGGGTGGATACGCAGTATTTT. Its protein is CASSRTSGRVDTQYF.

Comment on this clone: The sample carries other DNA sequences with the same CDR3. The chain combines TRBV28 with TRBJ2-1; tentatively, D is TRBD2 (6 bases). Trimming removed 4 bases at V and 6 bases at J, with 19 bases between. CDR1 and CDR2 from the germline V gene are MDHEN and SYDVKM. The CDR3 is made up of 16 amino acids. The CDR3 loop reads CASSSTSIRDFNEQFF. The CDR3 DNA sequence: TGTGCCAGCAGTTCGACGTCAATCCGGGACTTCAATGAGCAGTTCTTC.

The CDR3 loop is CASRPGTLTTADTQYF. DNA for the CDR3: TGCGCCAGCAGACCGGGGACGTTGACGACGGCAGATACGCAGTATTTT. The chain is built from TRBV5-1 and TRBJ2-3, with D possibly being TRBD1 or TRBD2 (5 bases each). Trimming removed 5 bases at V and 4 bases at J, with 20 bases between. Per the germline V gene, CDR1 is SGHRS and CDR2 is YFSETQ. CDR3 length: 16 amino acids.

Of note for this clone: The sample carries other DNA sequences with the same CDR3. The genes are TRBV2 and TRBJ2-5; 10 nucleotides align to TRBD2. This CDR3 has 14 residues. J was trimmed by 5 bases and V by 6 bases; bases with no gene match: 6. Germline V gene data show CDR1 as SNHLY and CDR2 as FYNNEI. CDR3 sequence: CASRRTSGGETQYF. The CDR3 DNA is TGTGCCAGCAGGAGGACTAGCGGAGGGGAGACCCAGTACTTC. The full variable domain, completed using reference TRBV2 and TRBJ2-5, is EPEVTQTPSHQVTQMGQEVILRCVPISNHLYFYWYRQILGQKVEFLVSFYNNEISEKSEIFDDQFSVERPDGSNFTLKIRSTKLEDSAMYFCASRRTSGGETQYFGPGTRLLVL.

The chain combines TRBV28 with TRBJ1-1, with 7 bases fitting TRBD1. J gave up 4 bases and V 4 bases, and 6 bases lay outside the gene matches. The CDR3 loop spans 14 amino acids. Germline V gene data show CDR1 as MDHEN and CDR2 as SYDVKM. CDR3 coding DNA: TGTGCCAGCAGTTCACCAGGGGGGGGCACTGAAGCTTTCTTT. Translated, it gives CASSSPGGGTEAFF.

This chain joins TRBV5-1 and TRBJ2-3, with D hard to call. The germline CDR1 and CDR2 sequences are SGHRS and YFSETQ. The CDR3 loop spans 15 amino acids. V lost 3 bases and J 4 bases, leaving 15 bases between the germline ends. The CDR3 protein is CASSYASRGADTQYF. CDR3 DNA: TGCGCCAGCAGCTACGCCTCACGTGGAGCAGATACGCAGTATTTT.

Written as DNA, the CDR3 is TGTGCCTGGAGTAACAATAGGGGAGAGACCCAGTACTTC. Its protein is CAWSNNRGETQYF. The V call is TRBV30, the J call TRBJ2-5; a possible D gene is TRBD1 (5 bases). Trimming took 2 bases from V and 4 from J, leaving 11 bases between them. There are 13 residues in the CDR3. Germline V lookup: CDR1 GTSNPN, CDR2 SVGIG (reference sequence).

The rearrangement joins TRBV5-1 to TRBJ2-5, with a possible D match to TRBD1 (6 bases). Per the germline V gene, CDR1 is SGHRS and CDR2 is YFSETQ. The CDR3 extends over 14 amino acids. With 3 bases removed from V and 4 bases from J, the gap between germline ends came to 13 bases. CDR3 nucleotides: TGCGCCAGCAGCTCACAGGGTTTTGGAGAGACCCAGTACTTC. Amino acid sequence: CASSSQGFGETQYF. Full variable domain (remainder filled in from reference TRBV5-1 and TRBJ2-5): KAGVTQTPRYLIKTRGQQVTLSCSPISGHRSVSWYQQTPGQGLQFLFEYFSETQRNKGNFPGRFSGRQFSNSRSEMNVSTLELGDSALYLCASSSQGFGETQYFGPGTRLLVL.

The rearrangement links TRBV2 to TRBJ2-1; 13 positions agree with TRBD2. This CDR3 has 21 amino acids. V was pared by 4 bases and J by 4 bases, with 19 bases of the junction left unmatched. Looked up from germline, CDR1 is SNHLY and CDR2 is FYNNEI. This CDR3 reads CASSVPNARTSGRLEYNEQFF. CDR3 sequence (DNA): TGTGCCAGCAGTGTCCCGAATGCTAGGACTAGCGGGAGATTGGAATACAATGAGCAGTTCTTC.

The J gene is TRBJ1-1, the V gene TRBV2, with a weak D call TRBD1 (5 bases). The germline V and J ends were trimmed by 0 bases and 8 bases, with 10 bases remaining between them. The CDR3 is 13 amino acids. From germline, CDR1 is SNHLY and CDR2 FYNNEI. The CDR3 nucleotides read TGTGCCAGCAGTGAAGCGCTGGGACGAGAAGCTTTCTTT. It yields the protein CASSEALGREAFF.

The gene calls are TRBV5-1 and TRBJ2-3, with TRBD2 matching over 10 bases. Trimming took 3 bases from V and 3 from J; bases not matched to a gene: 4. The germline V gene encodes CDR1 SGHRS and CDR2 YFSETQ. The CDR3 covers 15 residues. DNA for the CDR3: TGCGCCAGCAGCTGGGGACTAGCGTTAACAGATACGCAGTATTTT. Translating it yields CASSWGLALTDTQYF. The full variable domain, rest sourced from reference TRBV5-1 and TRBJ2-3, is KAGVTQTPRYLIKTRGQQVTLSCSPISGHRSVSWYQQTPGQGLQFLFEYFSETQRNKGNFPGRFSGRQFSNSRSEMNVSTLELGDSALYLCASSWGLALTDTQYFGPGTRLTVL.

This clone appeared a single time. The chain links TRBV2 to TRBJ2-7, with TRBD2 matching over 7 bases. The CDR3 contains 14 residues. The germline V gene encodes CDR1 SNHLY and CDR2 FYNNEI. With 3 bases clipped from V and 2 bases from J, the junction kept 4 bases outside the gene matches. The CDR3 loop is CASSEGGGTYEQYF. DNA of the CDR3: TGTGCCAGCAGTGAGGGCGGGGGTACCTACGAGCAGTACTTC.

The gene calls are TRBV15 and TRBJ1-5; no firm D call. Trimming pared 0 bases from V and 3 bases from J, leaving 12 bases between. The CDR3 has 16 amino acids. Germline CDR1 LNHNV, CDR2 YYDKDF (reference sequence). CDR3 bases: TGTGCCACCAGCAGAGATTTTGGGCAGTCCAATCAGCCCCAGCATTTT. This encodes CATSRDFGQSNQPQHF.

As concerns this clone: At the DNA level, this CDR3 is encoded by other sequences in the same sample as well. The chain joins TRBV9 to TRBJ1-2; TRBD1 matches at 8 bases. The CDR3 sequence is 14 residues long. Germline CDR1 and CDR2: SGDLS and YYNGEE. V shed 0 bases, J shed 2 bases, and the junction held 0 bases outside the gene matches. CDR3 nucleotides: TGTGCCAGCAGCGTAGGACAGGGGAACTATGGCTACACCTTC. Translating gives CASSVGQGNYGYTF.

In its sample, this clone was seen once. The genes are TRBV30 and TRBJ1-2; TRBD1 agrees at 9 bases. Germline trimming cut 3 bases from V and 0 bases from J; bases unmatched to any gene: 2. Germline CDR1 GTSNPN, CDR2 SVGIG (reference sequence). The CDR3 has 14 amino acids. This CDR3 reads CAWRTGGANYGYTF. The CDR3 DNA reads TGTGCCTGGAGGACAGGGGGAGCTAACTATGGCTACACCTTC.

The chain couples TRBV6-6 to TRBJ2-1; D is unclear. The CDR3 consists of 12 residues. Deletions cut 6 bases from V and 13 bases from J, with 16 bases between. Germline loops: CDR1 MNHNY, CDR2 SVGAGI (reference sequence). The CDR3 nucleotides are TGTGCCAGCAGCCACGACACCGCCGGCCAGTTCTTC. Translating it yields CASSHDTAGQFF.

The rearrangement uses TRBV7-2 and TRBJ2-7; a weak D match, TRBD1 (7 bases). V was clipped by 1 base and J by 2 bases, with 18 bases between them. The CDR3 length is 17 residues. From germline, CDR1 is SGHTA and CDR2 FQGNSA. CDR3 protein: CASSLEANRGGPYEQYF. The CDR3, as DNA: TGTGCCAGCAGCTTAGAGGCCAACAGGGGAGGACCCTACGAGCAGTACTTC.

V usage is TRBV4-1 and J usage is TRBJ2-7; D remains unclear. The germline V and J ends were trimmed by 2 bases and 2 bases, with 16 bases remaining between them. Germline V gene sequence: CDR1 MGHRA, CDR2 YSYEKL. The CDR3 contains 16 residues. The CDR3 here is CASSQTLGGATYEQYF. The CDR3 region has the DNA TGCGCCAGCAGCCAAACCCTGGGCGGTGCTACCTACGAGCAGTACTTC.

V usage is TRBV29-1 and J usage is TRBJ1-4, with D possibly TRBD1 on 6 matching bases. The ends were cut back, 6 bases at V and 8 bases at J, with 19 bases in the middle. Germline V gene lookup returns CDR1 SQVTM and CDR2 ANQGSEA. This CDR3 is 14 amino acids long. The CDR3 nucleotides read TGCAGCGTGTGGGGTTCAGGGGTGAGCGAAAAACTGTTTTTT. This encodes CSVWGSGVSEKLFF.

The V gene is TRBV6-1, the J gene TRBJ1-5; D may be TRBD1 (6 bases). V lost 6 bases, J lost 2 bases, and 14 bases lay in between. Germline V CDR1 and CDR2: MNHNS, SASEGT. This CDR3 has 15 amino acids. CDR3 DNA: TGTGCCAGCAGGAAAGCAGGGGCAGGCAATCAGCCCCAGCATTTT. This encodes CASRKAGAGNQPQHF.

The chain has TRBV7-2 and TRBJ2-7; possibly TRBD2 for D (6 bases). The V gene lost 4 bases and the J gene lost 3 bases, with 13 bases spanning the gap. Germline values: CDR1 SGHTA, CDR2 FQGNSA. CDR3 size: 14 residues. CDR3 region: CASSSLAVDYEQYF. CDR3 in DNA: TGTGCCAGCAGCTCGTTAGCGGTAGACTACGAGCAGTACTTC. The full variable domain, in which reference TRBV7-2 and TRBJ2-7 provide the parts outside the CDR3, is GAGVSQSPSNKVTEKGKDVELRCDPISGHTALYWYRQSLGQGLEFLIYFQGNSAPDKSGLPSDRFSAERTGGSVSTLTIQRTQQEDSAVYLCASSSLAVDYEQYFGPGTRLTVT.

CDR3 region: CASSQGTSGRVSNEQFF. For the CDR3, the DNA is TGTGCCAGCAGCCAAGGGACTAGCGGGAGGGTTAGCAATGAGCAGTTCTTC. The chain joins TRBV4-2 to TRBJ2-1, with 15 bases aligning to TRBD2. The CDR3 covers 17 residues. Germline CDR1 is LGHNA and CDR2 is YNFKEQ. V shed 1 base and J 6 bases; nucleotides not matched to a gene: 4.

The V gene is TRBV18, the J gene TRBJ2-2, with D uncertain. Looked up from germline, CDR1 is KGHSH and CDR2 is LQKENI. The ends were cut back, 5 bases at V and 2 bases at J, with 15 bases in the middle. The CDR3 sequence is 16 residues long. The CDR3 is CASSTYRAHNTGELFF. As DNA, the CDR3 is TGTGCCAGCTCAACCTACCGGGCCCACAACACCGGGGAGCTGTTTTTT.

The table lists this clone with a count of one. V is TRBV19 and J is TRBJ2-5; D perhaps matches TRBD1 (6 bases). Deletions cut 6 bases from V and 5 bases from J, with 16 bases between. The CDR3 consists of 14 residues. CDR1 is LNHDA and CDR2 is SQIVND in the germline V gene (reference sequence). CDR3 sequence reads: CASRKAQGGETQYF. In DNA, the CDR3 is TGTGCCAGTAGAAAGGCACAGGGTGGGGAGACCCAGTACTTC.

V and J are TRBV11-3 and TRBJ2-7, with unresolved D. The CDR3 covers 14 residues. V was trimmed by 0 bases and J by 4 bases, leaving 10 bases between them. The germline V gene encodes CDR1 SGHNT and CDR2 YENEEA. The CDR3 here is CASSLDPASYEQYF. For the CDR3, the DNA is TGTGCCAGCAGCTTAGATCCAGCGTCGTACGAGCAGTACTTC.

The V gene is TRBV11-2, the J gene TRBJ1-2, with 8 bases matching TRBD1. CDR1 and CDR2 from the germline V gene are SGHAT and FQNNGV. CDR3 length: 13 amino acids. Trimming cost V 5 bases and J 3 bases; bases outside gene matches: 2. CDR3 nucleotides: TGTGCCAGCAGCGTACAGGGGGACTATGGCTACACCTTC. As protein: CASSVQGDYGYTF.

J is TRBJ2-5 and V is TRBV2; weak D call: TRBD1 (6 bases). The CDR3 has 11 residues. The germline gives CDR1 SNHLY, CDR2 FYNNEI. V was pared by 6 bases and J by 9 bases, with 11 bases between. The DNA of the CDR3 is TGTGCCAGCAGAATAGAGGGGGCCCAGTACTTC. Its protein is CASRIEGAQYF.

The V gene is TRBV29-1, the J gene TRBJ1-2; TRBD1 is a possible D gene (5 bases). Germline V gene lookup returns CDR1 SQVTM and CDR2 ANQGSEA. CDR3 length equals 15 residues. Between the trimmed V and J ends, which lost 3 bases and 4 bases, there was a span of 18 bases. This chain's CDR3 is CSVDGSQGGSYGYTF. The CDR3 DNA sequence: TGCAGCGTTGATGGTAGCCAGGGCGGAAGCTATGGCTACACCTTC.

In this sample, this clone turned up once. The chain recombines TRBV19 with TRBJ2-2; D may correspond to TRBD1 or TRBD2 (5 bases each). V gave up 0 bases and J gave up 5 bases, with 10 bases separating them. CDR1 and CDR2 (germline): LNHDA, SQIVND (reference sequence). The CDR3 runs to 15 residues. CDR3 nucleotide sequence: TGTGCCAGTAGTATAGACGGGACCGTTACCGGGGAGCTGTTTTTT. Its translation is CASSIDGTVTGELFF.

The genes are TRBV2 and TRBJ1-1; weak D call: TRBD1 (5 bases). Trimming removed 6 bases at V and 2 bases at J, with 10 bases between. Germline-derived CDR1 and CDR2 are SNHLY and FYNNEI. The CDR3 has 13 residues. Here the CDR3 reads CASRTEHNTEAFF. CDR3 DNA: TGTGCCAGCAGGACAGAGCATAACACTGAAGCTTTCTTT.

The gene calls are TRBV5-1 and TRBJ2-1; 8 nucleotides align to TRBD2. Per the germline V gene, CDR1 is SGHRS and CDR2 is YFSETQ. This CDR3 is 16 amino acids long. Trimming took 3 bases from V and 4 from J; bases not matched to a gene: 9. CDR3 nucleotide sequence: TGCGCCAGCAGCTCAACCCGAACTAGCGGATACAATGAGCAGTTCTTC. Its protein product is CASSSTRTSGYNEQFF. Variable domain in full (rest from reference TRBV5-1 and TRBJ2-1): KAGVTQTPRYLIKTRGQQVTLSCSPISGHRSVSWYQQTPGQGLQFLFEYFSETQRNKGNFPGRFSGRQFSNSRSEMNVSTLELGDSALYLCASSSTRTSGYNEQFFGPGTRLTVL.